The 20 T cell receptor beta chains below were found in one sample sequenced in a study of read filtering for tumor transcriptome and immune sequencing. This library used roughly 400 ng RNA and molecular barcoded adaptors spanning alpha/delta and beta/gamma chains. TCRdb analysed the reads with MiXCR anew, one entry per CDR3 protein. The sample shows over 50,000 distinct CDR3 sequences, 14% of them seen only once. Sequencing input: a population of CD138-negative cells sorted from bone marrow. These TCRs come from a donor at least 40 years old with multiple myeloma.

This clonotype was detected ten times or more. V usage is TRBV7-9 and J usage is TRBJ2-3, with unresolved D. This CDR3 spans 13 amino acids. Deletions cut 1 base from V and 6 bases from J, with 8 bases between. Germline lookup yields CDR1 SEHNR and CDR2 FQNEAQ (reference sequence). CDR3 sequence: CASSLGAGDTQYF. The DNA for the CDR3 is TGTGCCAGCAGCTTAGGGGCCGGGGATACGCAGTATTTT.

This clonotype came up many times. The chain has TRBV4-3 and TRBJ2-7; TRBD1 aligns across 10 bases. V was pared by 3 bases and J by 2 bases, with 4 bases of the junction left unmatched. The CDR3 is made up of 15 amino acids. In germline, CDR1 is LGHNA, CDR2 YSLEER. The CDR3 DNA follows: TGCGCCAGCAGCCACGACAGGGGGCGAACCTACGAGCAGTACTTC. This gives the protein CASSHDRGRTYEQYF.

This clonotype was detected a few times. This chain joins TRBV4-1 and TRBJ2-7; D gene uncertain. Per the germline V gene, CDR1 is MGHRA and CDR2 is YSYEKL. This CDR3 is 14 amino acids long. Trimming left V 3 bases short and J 2 bases short, with 11 bases between. The CDR3 region has the DNA TGCGCCAGCAGCCATTCCCGTGGGGCCTACGAGCAGTACTTC. Translated: CASSHSRGAYEQYF.

This clonotype has at least ten counts. The gene calls are TRBV2 and TRBJ1-5, with 9 nucleotides matching TRBD1. Unmatched junction bases numbered 6, after V lost 5 bases and J lost 1 base. CDR1 and CDR2 from the germline V gene are SNHLY and FYNNEI. The CDR3 totals 16 residues. The CDR3 bases are TGTGCCAGCAGTTTTGACAGGGGGGGAAGCAATCAGCCCCAGCATTTT. It specifies CASSFDRGGSNQPQHF.

The chain employs TRBV4-1 and TRBJ2-7; D might be TRBD2 (5 bases). This CDR3 region has 15 residues. Trimming removed 1 base at V and 0 bases at J, with 10 bases between. Germline CDR1 is MGHRA and CDR2 is YSYEKL. CDR3 nucleotide sequence: TGCGCCAGCAGCCAAGGGGCTAGCTTCTCCTACGAGCAGTACTTC. Its protein is CASSQGASFSYEQYF.

This clonotype was seen at least ten times. J is TRBJ2-2 and V is TRBV6-2 or TRBV6-3; D gene unclear. The germline CDR1 and CDR2 sequences are MNHEY and SVGEGT. V lost 4 bases and J lost 2, with 11 bases in between. This CDR3 is 15 amino acids long. In DNA form, the CDR3 reads TGTGCCAGCAGTTCCACAGTGATCAACACCGGGGAGCTGTTTTTT. Translation gives CASSSTVINTGELFF.

This clonotype was picked up a small number of times. Because the CDR3 is missing its conserved closing phenylalanine or tryptophan, this is likely a read error. The CDR3 loop reads CATNPGQAINTGELFL. Here the CDR3 DNA reads TGTGCCACCAATCCGGGACAGGCTATTAACACCGGGGAGCTGTTTCTT. The chain carries TRBV28 and TRBJ2-2, with 8 bases matching TRBD1. The V segment lost 10 bases and the J segment 2 bases; nucleotides outside the gene matches: 12. The germline V gene has CDR1 MDHEN and CDR2 SYDVKM. This CDR3 has 16 amino acids.

Comment on this clonotype: Possible read error: a much larger clone is one base away. This chain links TRBV28 with TRBJ2-7; TRBD2 agrees at 9 bases. Germline CDR1 and CDR2: MDHEN and SYDVKM. The CDR3 covers 18 residues. Trimming cost V 3 bases and J 2 bases; bases outside gene matches: 14. The CDR3 loop reads CASSFLAGTSKSPYEQYF. Written as DNA, the CDR3 is TGTGCCAGCAGTTTCTTGGCCGGGACTAGCAAAAGCCCCTACGAGCAGTACTTC.

This clonotype was seen only a few times. This sequence joins TRBV29-1 and TRBJ1-2; D may be TRBD1 (5 bases). Trimming removed 2 bases from V and 4 bases from J, with 20 bases in between. CDR1 and CDR2 (germline): SQVTM, ANQGSEA. This CDR3 contains 16 residues. As DNA, the CDR3 is TGCAGCGTTGAAACCCGCGGTACCGGGACTCTCTATGGCTACACCTTC. Its protein is CSVETRGTGTLYGYTF.

The sample holds many counts of this clonotype. The chain has TRBV6-2 or TRBV6-3 and TRBJ2-1; 7 bases agree with TRBD2. The length of the CDR3 is 14 residues. With V trimmed by 4 bases and J by 9 bases, 9 bases remained unmatched. Germline V lookup: CDR1 MNHEY, CDR2 SVGEGT. The CDR3: CASSWGGPTGEQFF. In DNA, the CDR3 is TGTGCCAGCAGTTGGGGGGGTCCCACCGGTGAGCAGTTCTTC.

This clonotype has a count of ten or more. The CDR3 loop is CASSQAGLRLPYEQYF. DNA of the CDR3: TGCGCCAGCAGCCAAGCGGGACTCAGGCTCCCCTACGAGCAGTACTTC. The rearrangement joins TRBV4-1 to TRBJ2-7, with D perhaps matching TRBD2 (6 bases). Germline assignment: CDR1 MGHRA and CDR2 YSYEKL. Trimming cost V 1 base and J 2 bases, with 15 bases left between them. The CDR3 has 16 amino acids.

This clonotype was seen many times. The chain links TRBV14 to TRBJ2-3; 7 bases map to TRBD1. Germline V gene data show CDR1 as SGHDN and CDR2 as FVKESK. The CDR3 extends over 16 amino acids. After removal of 1 base from V and 2 bases from J, the junction contained 6 bases not matched to a gene. The CDR3 nucleotides are TGTGCCAGCAGCCAAGTCTGGGACAGCCCCACAGATACGCAGTATTTT. This codes for CASSQVWDSPTDTQYF.

This clonotype was seen repeatedly, ten times or more. CDR3 sequence: CASSFVFQETQYF. In DNA form, the CDR3 reads TGTGCCAGCAGTTTCGTATTCCAAGAGACCCAGTACTTC. This chain links TRBV27 with TRBJ2-5, with D hard to call. The length of the CDR3 is 13 residues. CDR1 MNHEY and CDR2 SMNVEV come from the germline V gene (reference sequence). The V end lost 3 bases, the J end lost 1 base, and 6 bases lay between the germline ends.

This clonotype was found many times. The chain joins TRBV15 to TRBJ1-2; TRBD1 matches at 9 bases. CDR1 LNHNV and CDR2 YYDKDF come from the germline V gene (reference sequence). The CDR3 has 16 amino acids. Germline trimming cut 0 bases from V and 2 bases from J; bases unmatched to any gene: 4. The CDR3 here is CATSRDRGTGNYGYTF. The CDR3 region has the DNA TGTGCCACCAGCAGAGATCGGGGGACAGGGAACTATGGCTACACCTTC.

This clonotype was detected a few times. Since a much larger clone is just one base distant, this may be a read error. Here the CDR3 reads CASSSTGLAGTYNVQFF. CDR3 DNA sequence: TGTGCCAGCAGTTCAACCGGACTAGCGGGTACCTACAATGTGCAGTTCTTC. The chain carries TRBV12-3 or TRBV12-4 and TRBJ2-1; 11 nucleotides line up with TRBD2. This CDR3 region has 17 residues.

This clonotype has just a few counts. Just one base apart from a much larger clone, this may be a read error. Because it lacks the conserved phenylalanine or tryptophan at the end, this CDR3 is likely a read error. The chain carries TRBV12-3 or TRBV12-4 and TRBJ2-2; the D gene is possibly TRBD2 (6 bases). The CDR3 covers 13 residues. The V end lost 5 bases, the J end lost 7 bases, and 11 bases lay between the germline ends. The CDR3 DNA follows: TGTGCCAGCAGTCGGGAGAAGATCGGGGAGCTGTTTCTT. It specifies CASSREKIGELFL.

A note on this clonotype: Possible read error: a much larger clone is one base away. The V call is TRBV20-1, the J call TRBJ2-1, with 8 bases fitting TRBD2. There are 16 residues in the CDR3. Per germline, CDR1 DFQATT and CDR2 SNEGSKA (reference sequence). The chain's CDR3 is CSATGGLAGNPNGQFF. CDR3 in DNA: TGCAGTGCCACCGGGGGCCTAGCGGGCAATCCGAATGGGCAGTTCTTC.

The CDR3 sequence: CASSEDPSGRVTGELFF. The CDR3 coding sequence is TGTGCCAGCAGTGAGGACCCTAGCGGGAGAGTCACCGGGGAGCTGTTTTTT. The chain has TRBV2 and TRBJ2-2; 10 nucleotides align to TRBD2. V shed 3 bases and J 4 bases; nucleotides not matched to a gene: 8. The CDR3 has 17 residues. Germline-derived CDR1 and CDR2 are SNHLY and FYNNEI.

This clonotype was seen at least ten times. The chain has TRBV7-9 and TRBJ2-1; D is possibly TRBD2 (6 bases). In germline, CDR1 is SEHNR, CDR2 FQNEAQ (reference sequence). V lost 4 bases and J lost 12, with 25 bases in between. The CDR3 runs to 16 residues. CDR3 in amino acids: CASSSRMGGPFSSQFF. Written as DNA, the CDR3 is TGTGCCAGCAGCTCCCGCATGGGGGGACCCTTTTCGTCGCAGTTCTTC.

Notes on this clonotype: Sequence at one end of the junction differs from germline and may be a read error. The V gene is TRBV29-1, the J gene TRBJ2-1, with D possibly being TRBD2 (5 bases). The CDR3 runs 16 residues. The germline V gene encodes CDR1 SQVTM and CDR2 ANQGSEA. For the CDR3, the DNA is TGCAGCGTTGATCCTAGCCACCCCCTCAAGTACAATGAGCAGCTCTTC. Translation gives CSVDPSHPLKYNEQLF.